What follows are 31 T cell receptor beta chains derived from one specimen sequenced in a study of cytomegalovirus exposure and HLA in healthy donors. Primers: 60 Vbeta forward and 13 Jbeta reverse. Only in-frame clones appear in the TCRdb table, and some are missing; sequencing was by immunoSEQ multiplex PCR. This table has 150,000 to 200,000 clones, more than 70% appearing once. The sequencing sample was made of PBMCs. The origin of the receptors is a male donor in good health and CMV-seronegative.

The J gene is TRBJ2-7, the V gene TRBV28; 9 bases are shared with TRBD1. J lost 4 bases, V lost 5 bases, and 6 bases had no gene match. The CDR3 is 14 residues long. Germline V gene data show CDR1 as MDHEN and CDR2 as SYDVKM. For the CDR3, the DNA is TGTGCCAGCAGTATACAACAGGGGGCATACGAGCAGTACTTC. Amino acid sequence: CASSIQQGAYEQYF.

The chain has TRBV28 and TRBJ1-2, with TRBD1 matching over 7 bases. CDR3 length equals 14 residues. The germline CDR1 and CDR2 sequences are MDHEN and SYDVKM. V lost 6 bases and J lost 1; bases outside the gene matches: 5. This chain's CDR3 is CASSLGGGNYGYTF. The CDR3 DNA follows: TGTGCCAGCAGCCTAGGGGGCGGTAACTATGGCTACACCTTC.

This clone appeared a few times. V and J are TRBV7-6 and TRBJ2-3; D may be TRBD2 (7 bases). The CDR3 loop spans 15 amino acids. V lost 1 base and J lost 2, with 10 bases in between. The germline V gene encodes CDR1 SGHVS and CDR2 FNYEAQ. The CDR3, as DNA: TGTGCCAGCAGCTTAGGGGGGGGGCCCACAGATACGCAGTATTTT. Amino acid sequence: CASSLGGGPTDTQYF.

This chain uses TRBV19 with TRBJ1-5; 7 bases map to TRBD1. Germline V lookup: CDR1 LNHDA, CDR2 SQIVND (reference sequence). Losses at the gene ends were 4 bases for V and 0 bases for J; bases not matched to a gene: 6. This CDR3 region has 16 residues. CDR3 sequence: CASSRDSWASNQPQHF. CDR3 nucleotides: TGTGCCAGTAGTAGGGACAGTTGGGCTAGCAATCAGCCCCAGCATTTT.

The chain employs TRBV5-4 and TRBJ2-7; TRBD1 aligns across 10 bases. The CDR3 length is 15 residues. Germline V gene lookup returns CDR1 SGHNT and CDR2 YYREEE (reference sequence). The ends lost 3 bases at V and 5 bases at J; junction bases unmatched: 8. This CDR3 is CASSSPGTGAHEQYF. The CDR3 bases are TGTGCCAGCAGCTCGCCGGGGACAGGGGCCCACGAGCAGTACTTC.

This clone was observed a single time. The CDR3 loop is CASRPGQGAGQPQHF. The CDR3, as DNA: TGTGCCAGCCGACCGGGACAGGGGGCCGGTCAGCCCCAGCATTTT. The V and J genes are TRBV6-1 and TRBJ1-5; TRBD1 aligns across 12 bases. Germline trimming cut 8 bases from V and 6 bases from J; bases unmatched to any gene: 8. Germline V gene data show CDR1 as MNHNS and CDR2 as SASEGT. This CDR3 region has 15 residues.

The V gene is TRBV5-5, the J gene TRBJ2-7; 9 positions agree with TRBD2. There are 15 residues in the CDR3. Germline-derived CDR1 and CDR2 are SGHKS and YYEKEE (reference sequence). V lost 5 bases to trimming and J lost 6 bases; unmatched junction nucleotides: 12. This CDR3 is CASRTAGGPYSEQYF. Written as DNA, the CDR3 is TGTGCCAGCAGGACGGCGGGGGGGCCTTACTCCGAGCAGTACTTC.

V and J are TRBV4-2 and TRBJ2-7; 8 positions match TRBD1. This CDR3 spans 15 amino acids. The germline V gene encodes CDR1 LGHNA and CDR2 YNFKEQ. With V trimmed by 0 bases and J by 3 bases, 4 bases remained unmatched. The CDR3 DNA sequence: TGTGCCAGCAGCCAAGATGACAGGGGTCGCTACGAGCAGTACTTC. Translating it yields CASSQDDRGRYEQYF.

This chain connects TRBV2 to TRBJ2-1; no definite D call. Trimming stripped 10 bases from V and 10 bases from J, with 14 bases between. The germline gives CDR1 SNHLY, CDR2 FYNNEI. The CDR3 extends over 11 amino acids. The CDR3 protein is CATPVNHEQFF. The CDR3 nucleotides are TGTGCCACCCCAGTAAACCACGAGCAGTTCTTC. The full variable domain, its missing parts supplied by reference TRBV2 and TRBJ2-1, is EPEVTQTPSHQVTQMGQEVILRCVPISNHLYFYWYRQILGQKVEFLVSFYNNEISEKSEIFDDQFSVERPDGSNFTLKIRSTKLEDSAMYFCATPVNHEQFFGPGTRLTVL.

The genes are TRBV4-1 and TRBJ1-1; maybe TRBD1 (5 bases). Germline V gives CDR1 MGHRA, CDR2 YSYEKL. With 0 bases removed from V and 4 bases from J, the gap between germline ends came to 9 bases. CDR3 length equals 14 residues. The CDR3 reads CASSQDTGVTEAFF. CDR3 nucleotides: TGCGCCAGCAGCCAAGATACAGGAGTCACTGAAGCTTTCTTT.

This chain links TRBV5-4 with TRBJ2-3; 10 bases fit TRBD2. Looked up from germline, CDR1 is SGHNT and CDR2 is YYREEE (reference sequence). With 0 bases clipped from V and 1 base from J, the junction kept 8 bases outside the gene matches. The CDR3 consists of 18 residues. As DNA, the CDR3 is TGTGCCAGCAGCTTGGCACTAGCGGGACCGGGAGGCACAGATACGCAGTATTTT. Its protein product is CASSLALAGPGGTDTQYF.

The chain recombines TRBV11-2 with TRBJ2-5, with D maybe TRBD1 (6 bases). Deletions cut 5 bases from V and 7 bases from J, with 17 bases between. This CDR3 comprises 14 residues. The germline V gene encodes CDR1 SGHAT and CDR2 FQNNGV. The CDR3 nucleotides are TGTGCCAGCAGCCCCCGACAGGTCTGGGGGACCCAGTACTTC. Translated: CASSPRQVWGTQYF.

The chain recombines TRBV28 with TRBJ2-3, with 10 bases lining up with TRBD2. V lost 5 bases, J lost 8 bases, and 10 bases stayed unmatched. The CDR3 runs to 15 residues. The germline V gene has CDR1 MDHEN and CDR2 SYDVKM. CDR3 amino acids: CASSPSGRAIGTQYF. DNA of the CDR3: TGTGCCAGCAGTCCGAGCGGGAGGGCCATCGGTACGCAGTATTTT.

The rearrangement links TRBV28 to TRBJ1-5; D is undetermined. V dropped 3 bases and J dropped 5 bases, with 11 bases sitting between them. The CDR3 covers 14 residues. Looked up from germline, CDR1 is MDHEN and CDR2 is SYDVKM. DNA of the CDR3: TGTGCCAGCAGTTTGGTAGTAGCTGATCAGCCCCAGCATTTT. Residues: CASSLVVADQPQHF.

Only one count was recorded for this clone. V is TRBV6-1 and J is TRBJ1-4; a possible D gene is TRBD1 (5 bases). Trimming left V 2 bases short and J 7 bases short, with 14 bases between. The CDR3 length is 15 residues. The germline CDR1 and CDR2 sequences are MNHNS and SASEGT. The CDR3 nucleotides are TGTGCCAGCAGTGAATGGACACAAGGTGCTGAAAAACTGTTTTTT. Translating gives CASSEWTQGAEKLFF.

The chain employs TRBV28 and TRBJ2-5; 12 bases are shared with TRBD2. Unmatched junction bases numbered 16, after V lost 6 bases and J lost 11 bases. This CDR3 is 16 amino acids long. Germline V gene data show CDR1 as MDHEN and CDR2 as SYDVKM. In DNA, the CDR3 is TGTGCCAGCAGCCCAACTAGCGGGAGGTTGACGCGGGAGCAGTACTTC. Its translation is CASSPTSGRLTREQYF.

The chain links TRBV4-3 to TRBJ2-1; 7 nucleotides line up with TRBD2. The length of the CDR3 is 18 residues. With V trimmed by 2 bases and J by 4 bases, 14 bases remained unmatched. From germline, CDR1 is LGHNA and CDR2 YSLEER. The CDR3, as DNA: TGCGCCAGCAGCCAATCGGGGATTCCCGGGACTAATTACAATGAGCAGTTCTTC. Its protein is CASSQSGIPGTNYNEQFF.

The chain has TRBV29-1 and TRBJ2-1, with 8 positions matching TRBD2. The CDR3 consists of 14 residues. Germline trimming cut 4 bases from V and 2 bases from J; bases unmatched to any gene: 4. Germline CDR1 and CDR2: SQVTM and ANQGSEA. The CDR3 nucleotides are TGCAGCGTTGCTCGGGGGGGCCCCTACAATGAGCAGTTCTTC. It specifies CSVARGGPYNEQFF.

This rearrangement joins TRBV7-8 to TRBJ1-1, with D perhaps TRBD1 (5 bases). Germline CDR1 and CDR2: SGHVS and FQNEAQ. This CDR3 is 12 amino acids long. The germline V and J ends were trimmed by 1 base and 8 bases, with 8 bases remaining between them. DNA of the CDR3: TGTGCCAGCAGCTTAGAGGGGCCGGAAGCTTTCTTT. This sequence encodes CASSLEGPEAFF. Filled out from reference TRBV7-8 and TRBJ1-1, the complete variable domain reads GAGVSQSPRYKVAKRGQDVALRCDPISGHVSLFWYQQALGQGPEFLTYFQNEAQLDKSGLPSDRFFAERPEGSVSTLKIQRTQQEDSAVYLCASSLEGPEAFFGQGTRLTVV.

This clone occurred a few times. V is TRBV5-5 and J is TRBJ2-1; tentatively, D is TRBD1 (6 bases). The CDR3 covers 17 residues. CDR1 is SGHKS, CDR2 YYEKEE, per germline (reference sequence). V dropped 2 bases and J dropped 0 bases, with 15 bases sitting between them. The CDR3 here is CASSFWATGISYNEQFF. The CDR3 DNA sequence: TGTGCCAGCAGCTTTTGGGCGACAGGTATCTCCTACAATGAGCAGTTCTTC.

The chain couples TRBV7-9 to TRBJ2-3; 10 positions agree with TRBD2. CDR3 size: 16 residues. Germline V CDR1 and CDR2: SEHNR, FQNEAQ (reference sequence). The V gene end was trimmed by 5 bases and the J gene end by 3 bases; junction bases not matched to a gene: 8. This CDR3 is CASSLGGAGGTDTQYF. The CDR3 nucleotides read TGTGCCAGCAGCCTGGGGGGAGCGGGAGGGACAGATACGCAGTATTTT.

This chain connects TRBV7-2 to TRBJ2-7; tentatively, D is TRBD2 (6 bases). The CDR3 extends over 14 amino acids. The germline V and J ends were trimmed by 5 bases and 7 bases, with 18 bases remaining between them. Looked up from germline, CDR1 is SGHTA and CDR2 is FQGNSA. The CDR3 region is CASSRSVGGGEQYF. In DNA form, the CDR3 reads TGTGCCAGCAGCCGCAGCGTGGGGGGTGGGGAGCAGTACTTC.

V usage is TRBV18 and J usage is TRBJ1-1, with D unresolved. CDR3 length: 15 amino acids. The germline V gene encodes CDR1 KGHSH and CDR2 LQKENI. The V end was cut by 6 bases, the J end by 5 bases, with 19 bases between. CDR3 residues: CASSLGAGIGTEAFF. CDR3 nucleotide sequence: TGTGCCAGCTCGCTGGGCGCCGGGATTGGAACTGAAGCTTTCTTT.

V and J are TRBV29-1 and TRBJ2-1, with D perhaps TRBD1 (6 bases). V was trimmed by 1 base and J by 4 bases, leaving 20 bases between them. This CDR3 is built from 17 residues. CDR1 and CDR2 from the germline V gene are SQVTM and ANQGSEA. DNA for the CDR3: TGCAGCGTTGAAGGGACAGCGGATCTCCTCCGTTACAATGAGCAGTTCTTC. This codes for CSVEGTADLLRYNEQFF.

The J gene is TRBJ2-5, the V gene TRBV19; perhaps TRBD2 as D (6 bases). Germline CDR1 reads LNHDA; CDR2 reads SQIVND (reference sequence). The CDR3 covers 16 residues. The ends were cut back, 1 base at V and 2 bases at J, with 14 bases in the middle. The CDR3 reads CASSIAPGGEQETQYF. CDR3 bases: TGTGCCAGTAGTATAGCTCCCGGGGGTGAGCAAGAGACCCAGTACTTC.

The gene calls are TRBV5-1 and TRBJ1-2; 8 positions match TRBD1. The germline V gene encodes CDR1 SGHRS and CDR2 YFSETQ. J gave up 8 bases and V 0 bases, and 9 bases lay outside the gene matches. This CDR3 has 15 residues. CDR3 amino acids: CASSLEGDRSWGYTF. Written as DNA, the CDR3 is TGCGCCAGCAGCTTGGAGGGGGACAGGTCGTGGGGCTACACCTTC.

V and J are TRBV27 and TRBJ2-2; no clear D gene. V was pared by 5 bases and J by 1 base, with 8 bases between. The germline gives CDR1 MNHEY, CDR2 SMNVEV (reference sequence). The CDR3 is 14 residues long. CDR3 in amino acids: CASSKTWNTGELFF. For the CDR3, the DNA is TGTGCCAGCAGTAAAACTTGGAACACCGGGGAGCTGTTTTTT.

The V and J genes are TRBV13 and TRBJ2-1, with unresolved D. Germline-derived CDR1 and CDR2 are PRHDT and FYEKMQ (reference sequence). CDR3 length: 15 amino acids. The V end lost 6 bases, the J end lost 2 bases, and 14 bases lay between the germline ends. This chain's CDR3 is CASRMGPAPYNEQFF. DNA for the CDR3: TGTGCCAGCAGGATGGGCCCAGCCCCCTACAATGAGCAGTTCTTC.

The chain recombines TRBV6-5 with TRBJ2-3; tentatively, D is TRBD2 (7 bases). The germline V gene has CDR1 MNHEY and CDR2 SVGAGI. Trimming took 6 bases from V and 4 from J, leaving 14 bases between them. The CDR3 totals 14 residues. CDR3 DNA sequence: TGTGCCAGCAGGGGGCCGGGGGGCGCAGATACGCAGTATTTT. This sequence encodes CASRGPGGADTQYF.

Note on this clone: At one end the junction does not follow the germline gene, possibly because of a read error. The V gene is TRBV7-9, the J gene TRBJ2-7, with TRBD1 matching over 10 bases. The CDR3 runs to 17 residues. CDR1 and CDR2 (germline): SEHNR, FQNEAQ (reference sequence). The CDR3 loop reads CSSSLVVGTGAPYEQYF. DNA for the CDR3: TGTTCCAGCAGCTTAGTGGTCGGGACAGGGGCCCCCTACGAGCAGTACTTC.

The count of this clone is one. This chain joins TRBV11-2 and TRBJ2-7, with unresolved D. The CDR3 has 11 amino acids. The V and J ends lost 4 bases and 3 bases respectively, with 4 bases between them. Germline V gene lookup returns CDR1 SGHAT and CDR2 FQNNGV. The CDR3 DNA is TGTGCCAGCAGCTCAAACTACGAGCAGTACTTC. Its protein product is CASSSNYEQYF.